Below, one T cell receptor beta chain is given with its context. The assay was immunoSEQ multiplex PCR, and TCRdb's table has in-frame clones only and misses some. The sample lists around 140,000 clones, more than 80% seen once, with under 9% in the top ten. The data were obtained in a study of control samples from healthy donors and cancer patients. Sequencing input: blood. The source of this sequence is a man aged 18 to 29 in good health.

CDR3 protein: CASSLKGTGSYEQYF. CDR3 nucleotides: TGTGCCAGCAGCTTAAAAGGCACCGGCTCCTACGAGCAGTACTTC. This sequence joins TRBV7-2 and TRBJ2-7; D gene unclear. Per the germline V gene, CDR1 is SGHTA and CDR2 is FQGNSA. V gave up 2 bases and J gave up 0 bases, with 11 bases separating them. This CDR3 contains 15 residues. The variable domain in full, with the rest retrieved from reference TRBV7-2 and TRBJ2-7, is GAGVSQSPSNKVTEKGKDVELRCDPISGHTALYWYRQSLGQGLEFLIYFQGNSAPDKSGLPSDRFSAERTGGSVSTLTIQRTQQEDSAVYLCASSLKGTGSYEQYFGPGTRLTVT.